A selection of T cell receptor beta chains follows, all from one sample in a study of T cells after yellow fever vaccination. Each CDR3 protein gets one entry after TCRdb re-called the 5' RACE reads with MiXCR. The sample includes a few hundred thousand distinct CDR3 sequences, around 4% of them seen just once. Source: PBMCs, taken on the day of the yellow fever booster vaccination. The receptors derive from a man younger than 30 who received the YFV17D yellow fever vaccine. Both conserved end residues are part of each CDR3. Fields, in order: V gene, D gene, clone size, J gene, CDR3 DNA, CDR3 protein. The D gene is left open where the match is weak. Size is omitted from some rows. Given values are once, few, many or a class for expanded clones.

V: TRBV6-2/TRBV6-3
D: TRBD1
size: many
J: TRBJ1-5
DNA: TGTGCCAGCAGAAGGGACAGTTTTAGCAATCAGCCCCAGCATTTT
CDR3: CASRRDSFSNQPQHF

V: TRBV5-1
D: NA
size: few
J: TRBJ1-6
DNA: TGCGCCAGCAGCTTGGCCGGAGCTAGATTCAATTCACCCCTCCACTTT
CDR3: CASSLAGARFNSPLHF

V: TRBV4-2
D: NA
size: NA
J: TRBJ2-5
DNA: TGTGCCAGCAGCCCGAACGGATGGACCCAGTACTTC
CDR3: CASSPNGWTQYF

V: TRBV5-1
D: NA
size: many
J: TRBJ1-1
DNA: TGCGCCAGCAGCTTGGCAGGGGAGAACACTGAAGCTTTCTTT
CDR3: CASSLAGENTEAFF

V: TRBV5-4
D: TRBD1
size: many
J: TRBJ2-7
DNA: TGTGCCAGCAGCCAAGGGACAGGGGGACCCTACGAGCAGTACTTC
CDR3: CASSQGTGGPYEQYF

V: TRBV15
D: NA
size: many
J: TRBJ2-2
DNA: TGTGCCACCAGCAGAGGGGACGGAGGCAACACCGGGGAGCTGTTTTTT
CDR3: CATSRGDGGNTGELFF

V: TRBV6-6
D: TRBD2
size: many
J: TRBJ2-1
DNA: TGTGCCACCTCCGGGGGGGGCCGCATTGAGCAGTTCTTC
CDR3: CATSGGGRIEQFF

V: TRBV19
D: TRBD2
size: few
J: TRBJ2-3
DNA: TGTGCCAGTAGTACCCGGGGGGGCCGCACAGATACGCAGTATTTT
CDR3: CASSTRGGRTDTQYF

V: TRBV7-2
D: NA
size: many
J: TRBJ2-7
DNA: TGTGCCAGCAGCTTAGCCGCTTATAGCTCCTACGAGCAGTACTTC
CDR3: CASSLAAYSSYEQYF

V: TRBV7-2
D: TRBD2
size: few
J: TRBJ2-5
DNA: TGTGCCAGCAGAAAAAGGGAGATAAGCGGGGGGTCGGCGACCCAGTACTTC
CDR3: CASRKREISGGSATQYF

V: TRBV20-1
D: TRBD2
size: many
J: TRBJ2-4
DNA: TGCAGTTTAGCGGGGGAAGGTAACATTCAGTACTTC
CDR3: CSLAGEGNIQYF

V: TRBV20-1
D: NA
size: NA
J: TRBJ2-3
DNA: TGCAGTGCTAGTAGAGCTCCAGATACGCAGTATTTT
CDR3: CSASRAPDTQYF

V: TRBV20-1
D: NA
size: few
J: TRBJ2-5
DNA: TGCAGTGCTTCAGGGTTTGGAGAGACCCAGTACTTC
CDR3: CSASGFGETQYF

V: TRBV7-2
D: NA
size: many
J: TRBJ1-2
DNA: TGTGCCAGCAGTTCGGGCCGCACCTATGGCTACACCTTC
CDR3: CASSSGRTYGYTF

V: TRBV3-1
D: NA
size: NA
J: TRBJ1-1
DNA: TGTGCCAGCAGCCAGTCAGGGGTGAGCACTGAAGCTTTCTTT
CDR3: CASSQSGVSTEAFF

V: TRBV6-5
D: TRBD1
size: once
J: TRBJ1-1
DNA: TGTGCCAGCAGTAACGACAGGGGTCCCGAAGCTTTCTTT
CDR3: CASSNDRGPEAFF

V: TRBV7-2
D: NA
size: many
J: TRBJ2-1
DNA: TGTGCCAGCAGCTCCTTTGTTCCCTCCTACAATGAGCAGTTCTTC
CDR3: CASSSFVPSYNEQFF

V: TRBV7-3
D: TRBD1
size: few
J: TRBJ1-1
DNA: TGTGCCAGCAGCCCGTATACAGGGGGCGGCACTGAAGCTTTCTTT
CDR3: CASSPYTGGGTEAFF

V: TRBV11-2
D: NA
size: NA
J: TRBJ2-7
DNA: TGTGCCAGCAGCCAACGTCTTAATCCGTACGAGCAGTACTTC
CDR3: CASSQRLNPYEQYF

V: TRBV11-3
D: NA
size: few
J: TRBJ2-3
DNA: TGTGCCAGCAGCTCCCGGGACAGCACAGATACGCAGTATTTT
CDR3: CASSSRDSTDTQYF

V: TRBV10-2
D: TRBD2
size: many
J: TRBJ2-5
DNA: TGCGCCAGCTTACTAGCGGGAGCGGAGACCCAGTACTTC
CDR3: CASLLAGAETQYF

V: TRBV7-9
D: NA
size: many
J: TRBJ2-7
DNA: TGTGCCAGCAGCTTTTCGGTCTACGAGCAGTACTTC
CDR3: CASSFSVYEQYF

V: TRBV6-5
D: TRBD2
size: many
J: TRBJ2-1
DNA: TGTGCCAGCCGAGGGACTAGCCCCAATGAGCAGTTCTTC
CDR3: CASRGTSPNEQFF

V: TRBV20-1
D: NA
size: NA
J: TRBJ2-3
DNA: TGCAGTGCTAGAGTGCAGGGTACGCAGTATTTT
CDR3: CSARVQGTQYF

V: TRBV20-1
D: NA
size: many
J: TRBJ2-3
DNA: TGCAGTGCCCAGTATGGTCTCACAGATACGCAGTATTTT
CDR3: CSAQYGLTDTQYF

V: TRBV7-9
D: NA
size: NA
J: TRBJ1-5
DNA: TGTGCCAGCAGCTTAAACACAAATCAGCCCCAGCATTTT
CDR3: CASSLNTNQPQHF

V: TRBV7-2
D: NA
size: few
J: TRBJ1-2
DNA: TGTGCCAGCAGCTTAGTGTGGCCCCCGACCGGCTATGGCTACACCTTC
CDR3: CASSLVWPPTGYGYTF